A selection of T cell receptor beta chains follows, all from one sample in a study of blood T cells in healthy people across ages. TCRdb reanalysed the 5' RACE reads using MiXCR and keeps one entry per CDR3 protein. Of 1.5 million to 1.9 million distinct CDR3 sequences in the sample, roughly 43% were seen once. Sample: blood. The receptors derive from a woman between 18 and 30 years old in good health. The CDR3 runs from the conserved cysteine through the conserved F or W. The D gene is left open where the match is weak. Size is omitted from some rows. Given values are once, few, many or a class for expanded clones.

size: many
V: TRBV7-2
D: TRBD2
J: TRBJ2-3
DNA: TGTGCCAGCAGCTCCGAGGGACTACTGACCTTCACAGACACGCAGTATTTT
CDR3: CASSSEGLLTFTDTQYF

size: .
V: TRBV7-9
D: .
J: TRBJ1-4
DNA: TGTGCCAGCAGCTTACCCACGTCGTTCGAAAAACTGTTTTTT
CDR3: CASSLPTSFEKLFF

size: .
V: TRBV3-1
D: .
J: TRBJ2-3
DNA: TGTGCCAGCACACTAGGGTACGGTGCGCAGTATTTT
CDR3: CASTLGYGAQYF

size: few
V: TRBV20-1
D: .
J: TRBJ2-1
DNA: TGCAGTGCTAGAGATGGTTATTCCTACAATGAGCAGTTCTTC
CDR3: CSARDGYSYNEQFF

size: .
V: TRBV5-1
D: TRBD1
J: TRBJ1-2
DNA: TGCGCCAGCAGGCCGGGACAGGGGGCTGCTGGCTACACCTTC
CDR3: CASRPGQGAAGYTF

size: few
V: TRBV12-3/TRBV12-4
D: .
J: TRBJ1-2
DNA: TGTGCCAGCAGTGGGACTCCTGGCTACACCTTC
CDR3: CASSGTPGYTF

size: many
V: TRBV4-3
D: .
J: TRBJ1-2
DNA: TGCGCCAGCAGCGACACCTATGGCTACACCTTC
CDR3: CASSDTYGYTF

size: many
V: TRBV4-3
D: .
J: TRBJ2-7
DNA: TGCGCCAGCAGCCAGGGCGTGTCGTCGGGCGAGCAGTACTTC
CDR3: CASSQGVSSGEQYF

size: .
V: TRBV7-2
D: TRBD1
J: TRBJ1-2
DNA: TGTGCCAGCAGCGCCGGACAGGGGGGATATGGCCACACCTTC
CDR3: CASSAGQGGYGHTF

size: .
V: TRBV27
D: .
J: TRBJ2-7
DNA: TGTGCCGGCAGTTGGTCTAGCCCTACCCACTACGAGCAGTACTTC
CDR3: CAGSWSSPTHYEQYF

size: few
V: TRBV9
D: .
J: TRBJ2-3
DNA: TGTGCCAGCAGCGTTGCAGCGCCTAGCACAGATACGCAGTATTTT
CDR3: CASSVAAPSTDTQYF

size: many
V: TRBV12-3/TRBV12-4
D: .
J: TRBJ2-7
DNA: TGTGCCAGCAGCCGGGACACCTACGAGCAGTACTTC
CDR3: CASSRDTYEQYF

size: few
V: TRBV2
D: .
J: TRBJ1-2
DNA: TGTGCCAGCACCAAGGGACGCTATGGCTACACCTTC
CDR3: CASTKGRYGYTF

size: .
V: TRBV5-6
D: .
J: TRBJ1-1
DNA: TGTGCCAGCAGCTTTATCTCGGACGAAGCTTTCTTT
CDR3: CASSFISDEAFF